The 5 T cell receptor beta chains below all came from one sample that was sequenced in a study of blood T cell repertoires in COVID-19. Here immunoSEQ multiplex PCR was the method, and the copy in TCRdb shows in-frame clones only, minus some. Of more than 150,000 clones in the sample, 85% to 90% are singletons; the top ten hold around 1%. The sample taken for sequencing was peripheral blood. These receptors came from a young woman who had recovered from COVID-19.

The J gene is TRBJ2-1, the V gene TRBV27, with a possible D match to TRBD2 (6 bases). This CDR3 contains 14 residues. V lost 5 bases to trimming and J lost 9 bases, with 17 bases between them. In germline, CDR1 is MNHEY, CDR2 SMNVEV (reference sequence). This CDR3 is CASSTRLGVSEQFF. As DNA, the CDR3 is TGTGCCAGCAGTACGAGACTAGGGGTGTCTGAGCAGTTCTTC.

The rearrangement joins TRBV6-5 to TRBJ1-6; perhaps TRBD1 as D (5 bases). V was cut by 8 bases and J by 7 bases, with 15 bases left in between. The CDR3 is 14 amino acids. Per the germline V gene, CDR1 is MNHEY and CDR2 is SVGAGI. For the CDR3, the DNA is TGTGCCAGCTGGAAAGGGGAAAGGAATTCACCCCTCCACTTT. Encoded protein: CASWKGERNSPLHF.

The V and J genes are TRBV2 and TRBJ1-1; D unclear. The length of the CDR3 is 12 residues. Germline V lookup: CDR1 SNHLY, CDR2 FYNNEI. V lost 4 bases and J 11 bases, leaving 14 bases between the germline ends. The CDR3: CASSAPFPSAFF. Here the CDR3 DNA reads TGTGCCAGCAGTGCACCTTTCCCCAGTGCTTTCTTT.

This chain uses TRBV18 with TRBJ2-2; possibly TRBD2 for D (6 bases). Trimming left V 0 bases short and J 2 bases short, with 10 bases between. CDR3 length equals 16 residues. CDR1 is KGHSH, CDR2 LQKENI, per germline. Here the CDR3 reads CASSPPAGRNTGELFF. DNA for the CDR3: TGTGCCAGCTCACCACCTGCGGGGCGAAACACCGGGGAGCTGTTTTTT.

V and J are TRBV3-1 (or the pseudogene TRBV3-2) and TRBJ1-2; D unresolved. The length of the CDR3 is 13 residues. Trimming shortened V by 4 bases and J by 14 bases, and 20 bases separated the two germline ends. Germline lookup yields CDR1 LGHDT and CDR2 YNNKEL (reference sequence). For the CDR3, the DNA is TGTGCCAGCAGCCCCCGGCGGGAAGGGCCCTCAACCTTC. Its translation: CASSPRREGPSTF.